The 30 T cell receptor beta chains in this list originate from one sample, sequenced in a study of T and B cells in COVID-19 patients (dated by TCRdb to the early 2020s). The sample was run on an Illumina MiSeq. TRB rearrangements were amplified by multiplex PCR with BIOMED2 TRB-A/B primer pools. Starting from the raw public reads, TCRdb applied fastp trimming at Q25, assembled clones with MiXCR and retained in-frame beta chains. Every distinct CDR3 protein forms one entry, paired with its most common genes and DNA. The table for this sample lists about 8,400 distinct CDR3 sequences; 25% of them were counted only once. The ten largest clonotypes hold almost 6.5% of the sample. Genomic DNA extracted from blood was used in amounts of 250-500 ng for amplification of TRB repertoires. The sample was blood. Receptor source: a human donor who had recovered from COVID-19.

This clonotype was detected a few times. In DNA form, the CDR3 reads TGCGCCAGCAGCCCTGGACCCGATCAGCCCCAGCATTTT. This gives the protein CASSPGPDQPQHF. The rearrangement joins TRBV5-1 to TRBJ1-5; D not certain. Germline CDR1 and CDR2: SGHRS and YFSETQ. The CDR3 totals 13 residues. V shed 4 bases and J shed 5 bases, with 10 bases lying between them.

This clonotype is medium-sized. The chain carries TRBV5-4 and TRBJ2-3; 7 bases fit TRBD2. This CDR3 has 12 residues. The V gene end was trimmed by 7 bases and the J gene end by 5 bases; junction bases not matched to a gene: 4. The germline V gene encodes CDR1 SGHNT and CDR2 YYREEE (reference sequence). For the CDR3, the DNA is TGTGCCAGCGGGAGGGGATTAGATACGCAGTATTTT. Protein: CASGRGLDTQYF. Variable domain in full (rest from reference TRBV5-4 and TRBJ2-3): ETGVTQSPTHLIKTRGQQVTLRCSSQSGHNTVSWYQQALGQGPQFIFQYYREEENGRGNFPPRFSGLQFPNYSSELNVNALELDDSALYLCASGRGLDTQYFGPGTRLTVL.

This clonotype occurred a few times. The chain has TRBV6-5 and TRBJ1-1; D might be TRBD1 (6 bases). Per germline, CDR1 MNHEY and CDR2 SVGAGI. Trimming removed 6 bases from V and 0 bases from J, with 17 bases in between. The length of the CDR3 is 16 residues. The CDR3 sequence: CASSQDSFILNTEAFF. CDR3 nucleotides: TGTGCCAGCAGCCAGGACAGTTTCATCTTGAACACTGAAGCTTTCTTT.

The V gene is TRBV10-3, the J gene TRBJ1-1, with TRBD1 identical over 10 bases. CDR3 length: 16 residues. The ends lost 6 bases at V and 7 bases at J; junction bases unmatched: 14. Per germline, CDR1 ENHRY and CDR2 SYGVKD. CDR3 residues: CAIRAYPGQGGGEAFF. The CDR3 DNA sequence: TGTGCCATCAGGGCTTACCCCGGACAGGGGGGAGGTGAAGCTTTCTTT.

The V call is TRBV20-1, the J call TRBJ2-7; the match to TRBD2 covers 7 bases. The germline CDR1 and CDR2 sequences are DFQATT and SNEGSKA (reference sequence). J gave up 2 bases and V 4 bases, and 2 bases lay outside the gene matches. The CDR3 contains 12 residues. CDR3 residues: CSAKGLPYEQYF. Here the CDR3 DNA reads TGCAGTGCTAAGGGACTACCCTACGAGCAGTACTTC.

This clonotype was observed a few times. The CDR3: CASSLSVPRLSNNEQFF. In DNA form, the CDR3 reads TGTGCCAGCAGTTTATCGGTTCCGAGACTATCCAACAATGAGCAGTTCTTC. The rearrangement links TRBV27 to TRBJ2-1; weak D call: TRBD2 (5 bases). CDR3 length equals 17 residues. Germline lookup yields CDR1 MNHEY and CDR2 SMNVEV (reference sequence). V was trimmed by 0 bases and J by 5 bases, leaving 17 bases between them.

This clonotype is termed medium-sized. V is TRBV27 and J is TRBJ2-7, with TRBD1 matching 7 bases. The CDR3 length is 14 residues. The ends lost 5 bases at V and 4 bases at J; junction bases unmatched: 8. Germline CDR1 and CDR2: MNHEY and SMNVEV (reference sequence). In DNA form, the CDR3 reads TGTGCCAGCAGTCTCAGGGGGAGCATATACGAGCAGTACTTC. Protein product: CASSLRGSIYEQYF.

This clonotype occurred many times. V gene TRBV12-3 or TRBV12-4 combines with J gene TRBJ2-7, with TRBD2 as a possible D gene (6 bases). Trimming cost V 5 bases and J 4 bases, with 12 bases left between them. CDR3 length: 13 residues. CDR3 sequence reads: CASSPRENYEQYF. CDR3 DNA: TGTGCCAGCAGTCCCCGGGAGAATTACGAGCAGTACTTC.

The chain couples TRBV27 to TRBJ2-7; 11 positions agree with TRBD1. Trimming took 3 bases from V and 5 from J; bases not matched to a gene: 6. Germline loops: CDR1 MNHEY, CDR2 SMNVEV (reference sequence). The length of the CDR3 is 15 residues. The CDR3 DNA reads as TGTGCCAGCAGTTTCGGGGACAGGGGGTTCCACGAGCAGTACTTC. This sequence encodes CASSFGDRGFHEQYF.

The J gene is TRBJ1-2, the V gene TRBV19, with a possible D match to TRBD1 (5 bases). CDR3 length: 12 residues. Trimming stripped 9 bases from V and 6 bases from J, with 14 bases between. From germline, CDR1 is LNHDA and CDR2 SQIVND (reference sequence). CDR3 residues: CASSPDKNGYTF. CDR3 nucleotides: TGTGCCAGCTCCCCGGACAAGAATGGCTACACCTTC.

V and J are TRBV10-2 and TRBJ2-1; no clear D gene. V was cut by 1 base and J by 8 bases, with 3 bases left in between. The germline CDR1 and CDR2 sequences are WSHSY and SAAADI. The CDR3 has 11 residues. The CDR3 DNA sequence: TGCGCCAGCAGTGAGTTAGATGAGCAGTTCTTC. Encoded protein: CASSELDEQFF.

This rearrangement joins TRBV12-3 or TRBV12-4 to TRBJ1-1, with no clear D. The CDR3 length is 14 residues. Trimming pared 2 bases from V and 1 base from J, leaving 8 bases between. DNA for the CDR3: TGTGCCAGCAGTTTATTGGCGACGAACACTGAAGCTTTCTTT. It specifies CASSLLATNTEAFF.

This clonotype was observed a handful of times. The gene calls are TRBV7-2 and TRBJ1-2, with unresolved D. The CDR3 length is 15 residues. From germline, CDR1 is SGHTA and CDR2 FQGNSA. V lost 1 base and J 5 bases, leaving 14 bases between the germline ends. The CDR3 DNA reads as TGTGCCAGCAGCTTAGATGCCTTCGGCACATATGGCTACACCTTC. The encoded protein is CASSLDAFGTYGYTF.

This rearrangement joins TRBV20-1 to TRBJ2-1; 12 bases fit TRBD1. Trimming took 4 bases from V and 8 from J; bases not matched to a gene: 15. Germline V CDR1 and CDR2: DFQATT, SNEGSKA (reference sequence). The CDR3 is 17 residues long. CDR3 nucleotides: TGCAGTGCTACCCCAAGACCGGGACAGGGGGCAGTTGATGAGCAGTTCTTC. Translating gives CSATPRPGQGAVDEQFF.

As to this clonotype: This may arise from a read error, as a much more abundant clone is one base away. The chain recombines TRBV6-5 with TRBJ1-5; D call uncertain. V lost 8 bases and J lost 7, with 12 bases in between. The CDR3 runs to 12 residues. Germline V CDR1 and CDR2: MNHEY, SVGAGI. CDR3 sequence: CASGAGGQPQHF. The CDR3 coding sequence is TGTGCCAGCGGAGCAGGTGGGCAGCCCCAGCATTTT.

This clonotype was observed a few times. The V and J genes are TRBV7-9 and TRBJ2-2; D is possibly TRBD2 (5 bases). V was trimmed by 3 bases and J by 6 bases, leaving 14 bases between them. The germline V gene encodes CDR1 SEHNR and CDR2 FQNEAQ (reference sequence). The CDR3 length is 15 residues. This CDR3 reads CASSLGEQGSGELFF. CDR3 bases: TGTGCCAGCAGCTTGGGAGAACAAGGGTCCGGGGAGCTGTTTTTT.

The J gene is TRBJ2-1, the V gene TRBV7-3; D ambiguous. With 5 bases removed from V and 5 bases from J, the gap between germline ends came to 7 bases. The CDR3 contains 12 residues. CDR1 is SGHTA and CDR2 is FQGTGA in the germline V gene. The CDR3 coding sequence is TGTGCCAGCAGCCGAGGAGACAATGAGCAGTTCTTC. The encoded protein is CASSRGDNEQFF.

In its sample, this clonotype ranks as medium-sized. This rearrangement joins TRBV6-1 to TRBJ2-5; 7 bases align to TRBD1. J gave up 1 base and V 7 bases, and 9 bases lay outside the gene matches. The length of the CDR3 is 15 residues. The germline CDR1 and CDR2 sequences are MNHNS and SASEGT. The CDR3 loop is CASTWARDSQETQYF. The CDR3 nucleotides are TGTGCCAGCACTTGGGCTCGGGACAGCCAAGAGACCCAGTACTTC.

This chain uses TRBV4-3 with TRBJ2-7; TRBD1 aligns across 8 bases. The CDR3 contains 15 residues. Germline V gives CDR1 LGHNA, CDR2 YSLEER. V shed 1 base, J shed 5 bases, and the junction held 7 bases outside the gene matches. The CDR3 nucleotides are TGCGCCAGCAGCCAAGTTTCAGGGGGCGAAAACGAGCAGTACTTC. Translating it yields CASSQVSGGENEQYF.

This clonotype is categorized as medium-sized. CDR3 region: CASSYSRYEQYF. CDR3 sequence (DNA): TGTGCCAGCAGCTATTCCCGGTACGAGCAGTACTTC. The chain has TRBV5-6 and TRBJ2-7; no definite D call. This CDR3 is built from 12 residues. V was trimmed by 3 bases and J by 4 bases, leaving 8 bases between them. Germline lookup yields CDR1 SGHDT and CDR2 YYEEEE.

The chain links TRBV4-3 to TRBJ2-7; D is possibly TRBD2 (5 bases). The CDR3 consists of 13 residues. Trimming pared 4 bases from V and 3 bases from J, leaving 10 bases between. CDR1 and CDR2 from the germline V gene are LGHNA and YSLEER. CDR3 region: CASSPGLFYEQYF. CDR3 nucleotides: TGCGCCAGCAGCCCTGGACTTTTCTACGAGCAGTACTTC.

This sequence joins TRBV6-6 and TRBJ1-5, with D possibly being TRBD1 (5 bases). This CDR3 has 13 amino acids. V dropped 9 bases and J dropped 0 bases, with 9 bases sitting between them. From germline, CDR1 is MNHNY and CDR2 SVGAGI (reference sequence). CDR3 amino acids: CASWGGSNQPQHF. The CDR3 bases are TGTGCCAGTTGGGGGGGTAGCAATCAGCCCCAGCATTTT.

In this sample, this clonotype turned up a few times. The V gene is TRBV6-5, the J gene TRBJ1-2, with a tentative D call TRBD1 (5 bases). CDR1 and CDR2 (germline): MNHEY, SVGAGI. V was trimmed by 2 bases and J by 3 bases, leaving 10 bases between them. The CDR3 length is 14 residues. CDR3 nucleotide sequence: TGTGCCAGCAGTTACCAAGGGGTGGACTATGGCTACACCTTC. Translating gives CASSYQGVDYGYTF.

For this clonotype: A much larger clone differs from this one at a single base, so this may be a read error. This chain links TRBV6-4 with TRBJ1-2, with 7 bases lining up with TRBD1. Germline loops: CDR1 MRHNA, CDR2 SNTAGT. The CDR3 spans 13 residues. This CDR3 is CAGSYSGDSGYTF. CDR3 nucleotide sequence: TGTGCCGGCAGTTACTCGGGGGACAGCGGCTACACCTTC.

The chain links TRBV21-1 to TRBJ2-7; the table's TRBD2 call for D was not verified on the DNA. TRBV21-1 is tagged as a pseudogene. CDR3 length equals 16 residues. The chain's CDR3 is CASSALAGGIPYEQYF. CDR3 DNA sequence: TGTGCCAGCAGCGCACTAGCGGGAGGGATTCCCTACGAGCAGTACTTC.

The gene calls are TRBV4-1 and TRBJ1-2; 7 nucleotides line up with TRBD1. CDR3 length equals 15 residues. Germline V gene sequence: CDR1 MGHRA, CDR2 YSYEKL. After removal of 1 base from V and 4 bases from J, the junction contained 6 bases not matched to a gene. The DNA for the CDR3 is TGCGCCAGCAGCCAAGCCAGGGGGTCGGGCTATGGCTACACCTTC. It specifies CASSQARGSGYGYTF.

This clonotype was recorded a few times. The chain links TRBV7-2 to TRBJ2-1; tentatively, D is TRBD2 (6 bases). Germline CDR1 SGHTA, CDR2 FQGNSA. The V and J ends lost 5 bases and 2 bases respectively, with 13 bases between them. There are 15 residues in the CDR3. In DNA, the CDR3 is TGTGCCAGCAGCATTCAGGGAGGCACCTACAATGAGCAGTTCTTC. Translating gives CASSIQGGTYNEQFF. Using reference TRBV7-2 and TRBJ2-1 for the parts outside the CDR3, the full variable domain is GAGVSQSPSNKVTEKGKDVELRCDPISGHTALYWYRQSLGQGLEFLIYFQGNSAPDKSGLPSDRFSAERTGGSVSTLTIQRTQQEDSAVYLCASSIQGGTYNEQFFGPGTRLTVL.

This chain links TRBV21-1 with TRBJ2-7; the listed D gene, TRBD1, was not tested against the DNA. TRBV21-1 counts as a pseudogene. The CDR3 contains 13 residues. CDR3 sequence: CASVQKGGFGQYF. For the CDR3, the DNA is TGTGCCAGCGTACAAAAGGGGGGGTTTGGGCAGTACTTC.

This clonotype was seen only a few times. The chain joins TRBV7-9 to TRBJ2-7, with D possibly TRBD1 on 6 matching bases. Per the germline V gene, CDR1 is SEHNR and CDR2 is FQNEAQ (reference sequence). Trimming stripped 2 bases from V and 9 bases from J, with 11 bases between. The CDR3 contains 12 residues. The CDR3 region is CASSLRQDGQYF. The DNA for the CDR3 is TGTGCCAGCAGCTTAAGACAGGACGGGCAGTACTTC.

This clonotype was observed a handful of times. The V gene is TRBV7-2, the J gene TRBJ2-3; 12 nucleotides agree with TRBD2. The CDR3 contains 18 residues. Losses at the gene ends were 3 bases for V and 1 base for J; bases not matched to a gene: 8. Germline CDR1 reads SGHTA; CDR2 reads FQGNSA. This CDR3 reads CASSLTSGGGVGTDTQYF. CDR3 DNA sequence: TGTGCCAGCAGCTTGACTAGCGGGGGTGGAGTGGGCACAGATACGCAGTATTTT.